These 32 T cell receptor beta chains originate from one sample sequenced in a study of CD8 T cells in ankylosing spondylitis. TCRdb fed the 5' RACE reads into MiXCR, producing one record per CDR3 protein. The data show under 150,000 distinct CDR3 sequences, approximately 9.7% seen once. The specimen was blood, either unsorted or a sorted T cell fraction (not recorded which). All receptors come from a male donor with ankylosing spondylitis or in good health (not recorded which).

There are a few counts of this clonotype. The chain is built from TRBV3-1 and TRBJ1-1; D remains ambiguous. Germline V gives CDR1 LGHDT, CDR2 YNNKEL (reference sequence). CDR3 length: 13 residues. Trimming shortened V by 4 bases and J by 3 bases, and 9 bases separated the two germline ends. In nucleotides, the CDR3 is TGTGCCAGCAGCCCTAGACGGTACACTGAAGCTTTCTTT. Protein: CASSPRRYTEAFF.

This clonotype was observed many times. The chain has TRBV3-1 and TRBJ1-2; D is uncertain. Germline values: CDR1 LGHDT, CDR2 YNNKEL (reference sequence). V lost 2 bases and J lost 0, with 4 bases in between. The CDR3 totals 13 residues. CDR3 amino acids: CASSQSANYGYTF. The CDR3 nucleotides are TGTGCCAGCAGCCAATCCGCTAACTATGGCTACACCTTC.

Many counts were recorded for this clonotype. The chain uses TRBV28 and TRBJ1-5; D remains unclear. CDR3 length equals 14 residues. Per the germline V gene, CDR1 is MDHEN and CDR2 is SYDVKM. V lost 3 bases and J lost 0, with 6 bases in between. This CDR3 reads CASSFDFSNQPQHF. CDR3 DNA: TGTGCCAGCAGTTTCGACTTTAGCAATCAGCCCCAGCATTTT.

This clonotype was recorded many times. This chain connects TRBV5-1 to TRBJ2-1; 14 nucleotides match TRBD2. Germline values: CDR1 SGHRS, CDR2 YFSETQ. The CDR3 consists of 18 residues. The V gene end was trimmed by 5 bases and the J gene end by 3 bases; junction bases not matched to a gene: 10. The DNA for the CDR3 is TGCGCCAGCAGTCGGGGGACTAGCGGGAGTTTAGTCTACAATGAGCAGTTCTTC. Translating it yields CASSRGTSGSLVYNEQFF.

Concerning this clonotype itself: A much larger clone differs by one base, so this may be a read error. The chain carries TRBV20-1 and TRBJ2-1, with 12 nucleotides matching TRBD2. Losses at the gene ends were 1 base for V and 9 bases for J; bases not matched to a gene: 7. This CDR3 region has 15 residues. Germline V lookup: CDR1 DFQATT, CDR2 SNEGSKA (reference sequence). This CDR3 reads CSARASGRAHGEQFF. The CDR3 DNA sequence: TGCAGTGCTAGAGCTAGCGGGAGGGCCCATGGTGAGCAGTTCTTC.

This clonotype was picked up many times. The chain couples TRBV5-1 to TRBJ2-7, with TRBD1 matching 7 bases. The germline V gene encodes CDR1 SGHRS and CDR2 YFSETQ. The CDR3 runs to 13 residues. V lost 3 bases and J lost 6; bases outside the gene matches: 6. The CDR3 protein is CASSSRDSGEQYF. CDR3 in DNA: TGCGCCAGCAGCTCTAGGGACAGTGGCGAGCAGTACTTC.

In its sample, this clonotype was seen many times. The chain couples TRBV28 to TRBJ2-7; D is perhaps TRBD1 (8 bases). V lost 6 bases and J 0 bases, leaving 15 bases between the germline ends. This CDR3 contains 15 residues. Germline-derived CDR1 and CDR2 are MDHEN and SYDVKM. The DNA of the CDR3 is TGTGCCAGCAGCTACAGGGGGGGGGCCTCCTACGAGCAGTACTTC. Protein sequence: CASSYRGGASYEQYF. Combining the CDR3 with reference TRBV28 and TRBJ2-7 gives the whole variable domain DVKVTQSSRYLVKRTGEKVFLECVQDMDHENMFWYRQDPGLGLRLIYFSYDVKMKEKGDIPEGYSVSREKKERFSLILESASTNQTSMYLCASSYRGGASYEQYFGPGTRLTVT.

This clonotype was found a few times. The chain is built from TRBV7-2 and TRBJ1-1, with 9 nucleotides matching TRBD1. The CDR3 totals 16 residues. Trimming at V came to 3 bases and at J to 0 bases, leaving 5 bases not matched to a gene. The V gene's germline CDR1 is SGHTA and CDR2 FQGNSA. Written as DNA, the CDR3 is TGTGCCAGCAGCTTGACAGGGGGGGGAATGAACACTGAAGCTTTCTTT. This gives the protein CASSLTGGGMNTEAFF.

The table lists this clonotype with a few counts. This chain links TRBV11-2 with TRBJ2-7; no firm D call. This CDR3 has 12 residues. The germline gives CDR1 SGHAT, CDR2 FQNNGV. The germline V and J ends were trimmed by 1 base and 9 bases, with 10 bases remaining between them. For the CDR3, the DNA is TGTGCCAGCAGCTTAGCAAGGAAGGGGCAGTACTTC. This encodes CASSLARKGQYF.

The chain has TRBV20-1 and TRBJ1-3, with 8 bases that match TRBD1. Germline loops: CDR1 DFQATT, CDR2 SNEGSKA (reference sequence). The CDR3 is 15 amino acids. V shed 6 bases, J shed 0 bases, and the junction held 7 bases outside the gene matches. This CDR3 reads CSARDRWYSGNTIYF. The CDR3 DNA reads TGCAGTGCGAGGGACAGGTGGTACTCTGGAAACACCATATATTTT.

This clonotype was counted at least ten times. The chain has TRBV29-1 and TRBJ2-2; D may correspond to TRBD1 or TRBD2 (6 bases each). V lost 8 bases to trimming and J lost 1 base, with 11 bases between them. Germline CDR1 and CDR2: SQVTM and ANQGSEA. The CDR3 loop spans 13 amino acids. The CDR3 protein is CSIKGGNTGELFF. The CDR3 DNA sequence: TGCAGCATTAAGGGGGGGAACACCGGGGAGCTGTTTTTT.

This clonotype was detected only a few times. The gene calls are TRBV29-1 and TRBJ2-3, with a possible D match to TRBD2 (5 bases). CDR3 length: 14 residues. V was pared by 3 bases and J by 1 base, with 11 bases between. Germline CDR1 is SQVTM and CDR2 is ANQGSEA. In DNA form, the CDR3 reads TGCAGCGTTGATGGTGTGGGAGGCACAGATACGCAGTATTTT. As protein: CSVDGVGGTDTQYF.

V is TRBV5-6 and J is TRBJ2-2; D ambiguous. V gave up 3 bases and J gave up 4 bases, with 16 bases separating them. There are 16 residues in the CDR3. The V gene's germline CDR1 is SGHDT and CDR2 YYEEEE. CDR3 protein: CASSSGIGSGTGELFF. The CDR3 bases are TGTGCCAGCAGCTCTGGTATCGGTTCGGGCACCGGGGAGCTGTTTTTT.

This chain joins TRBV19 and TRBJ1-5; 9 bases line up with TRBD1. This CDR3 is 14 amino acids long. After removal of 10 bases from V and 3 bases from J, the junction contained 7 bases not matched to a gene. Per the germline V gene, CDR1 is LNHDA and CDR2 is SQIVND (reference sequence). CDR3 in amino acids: CATGTGPYNQPQHF. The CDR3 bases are TGTGCCACCGGGACAGGGCCCTACAATCAGCCCCAGCATTTT.

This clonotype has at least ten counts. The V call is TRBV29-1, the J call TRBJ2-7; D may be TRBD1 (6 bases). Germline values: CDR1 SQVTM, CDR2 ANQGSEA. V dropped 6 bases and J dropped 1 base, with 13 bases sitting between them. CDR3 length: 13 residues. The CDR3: CSVADSQSYEQYF. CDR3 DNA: TGCAGCGTCGCGGACAGCCAATCCTACGAGCAGTACTTC.

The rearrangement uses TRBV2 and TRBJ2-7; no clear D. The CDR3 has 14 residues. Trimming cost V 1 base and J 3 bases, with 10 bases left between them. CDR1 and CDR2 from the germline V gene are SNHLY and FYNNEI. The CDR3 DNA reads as TGTGCCAGCAGTGAAGGACTCGAAGACTACGAGCAGTACTTC. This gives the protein CASSEGLEDYEQYF. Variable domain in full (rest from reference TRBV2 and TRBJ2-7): EPEVTQTPSHQVTQMGQEVILRCVPISNHLYFYWYRQILGQKVEFLVSFYNNEISEKSEIFDDQFSVERPDGSNFTLKIRSTKLEDSAMYFCASSEGLEDYEQYFGPGTRLTVT.

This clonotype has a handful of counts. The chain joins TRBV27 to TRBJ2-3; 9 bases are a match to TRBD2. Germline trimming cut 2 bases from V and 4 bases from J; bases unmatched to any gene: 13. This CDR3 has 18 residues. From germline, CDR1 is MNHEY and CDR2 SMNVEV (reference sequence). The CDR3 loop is CASSLADGETSGSDTQYF. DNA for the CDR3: TGTGCCAGCAGTTTAGCGGACGGGGAGACTAGCGGATCAGATACGCAGTATTTT.

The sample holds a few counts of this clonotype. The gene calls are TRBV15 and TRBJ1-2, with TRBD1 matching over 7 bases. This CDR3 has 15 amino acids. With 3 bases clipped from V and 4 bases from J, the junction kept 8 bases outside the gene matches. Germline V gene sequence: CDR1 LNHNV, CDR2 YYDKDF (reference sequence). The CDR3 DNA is TGTGCCACCAGCAGGGCGACAGGGCGACTCTATGGCTACACCTTC. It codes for CATSRATGRLYGYTF.

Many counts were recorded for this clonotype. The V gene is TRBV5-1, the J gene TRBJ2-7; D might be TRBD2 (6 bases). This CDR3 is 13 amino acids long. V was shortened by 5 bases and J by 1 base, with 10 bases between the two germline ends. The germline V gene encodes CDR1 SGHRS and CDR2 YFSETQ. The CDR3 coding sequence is TGCGCCAGCAGTCGGGACTTTTCCTACGAGCAGTACTTC. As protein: CASSRDFSYEQYF.

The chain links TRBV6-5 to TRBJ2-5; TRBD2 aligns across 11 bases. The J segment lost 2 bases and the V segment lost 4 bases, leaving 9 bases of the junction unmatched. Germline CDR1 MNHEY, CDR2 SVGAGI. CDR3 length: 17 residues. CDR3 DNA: TGTGCCAGCAGTTTGGGAGCACTAGCGGGAGTTCAAGAGACCCAGTACTTC. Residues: CASSLGALAGVQETQYF.

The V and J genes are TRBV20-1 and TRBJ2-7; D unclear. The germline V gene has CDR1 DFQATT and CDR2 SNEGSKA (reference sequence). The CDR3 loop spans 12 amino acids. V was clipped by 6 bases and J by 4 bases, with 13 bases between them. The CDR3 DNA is TGCAGTGCGGCAGGACCTTTTTACGAGCAGTACTTC. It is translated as CSAAGPFYEQYF.

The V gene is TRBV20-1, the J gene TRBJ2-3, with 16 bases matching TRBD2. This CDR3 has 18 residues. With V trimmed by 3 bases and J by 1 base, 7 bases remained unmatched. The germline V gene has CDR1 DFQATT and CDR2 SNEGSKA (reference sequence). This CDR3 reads CSARGLAGGPGGTDTQYF. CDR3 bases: TGCAGTGCTAGGGGACTAGCGGGAGGGCCGGGAGGCACAGATACGCAGTATTTT.

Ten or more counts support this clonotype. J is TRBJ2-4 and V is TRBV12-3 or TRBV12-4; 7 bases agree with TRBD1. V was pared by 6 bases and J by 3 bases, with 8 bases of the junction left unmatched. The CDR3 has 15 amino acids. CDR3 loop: CASSPPDRVKNIQYF. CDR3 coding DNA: TGTGCCAGCAGCCCGCCTGACAGGGTCAAAAACATTCAGTACTTC.

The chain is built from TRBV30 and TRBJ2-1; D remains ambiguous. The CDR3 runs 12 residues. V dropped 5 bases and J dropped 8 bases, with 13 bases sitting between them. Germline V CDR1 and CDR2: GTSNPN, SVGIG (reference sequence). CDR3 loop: CAWGPARHEQFF. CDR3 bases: TGTGCCTGGGGACCCGCTCGTCATGAGCAGTTCTTC.

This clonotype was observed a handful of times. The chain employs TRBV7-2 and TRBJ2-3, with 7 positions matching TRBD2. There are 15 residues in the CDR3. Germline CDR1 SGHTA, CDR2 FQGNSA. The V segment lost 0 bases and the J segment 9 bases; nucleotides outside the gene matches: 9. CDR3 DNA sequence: TGTGCCAGCAGCTTAGCTCTGGGAGCGGGGAGAACGCAGTATTTT. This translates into CASSLALGAGRTQYF.

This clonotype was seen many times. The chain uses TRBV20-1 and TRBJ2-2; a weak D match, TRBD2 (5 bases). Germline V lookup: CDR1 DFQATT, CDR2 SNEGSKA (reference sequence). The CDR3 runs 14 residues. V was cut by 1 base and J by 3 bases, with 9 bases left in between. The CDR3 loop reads CSARAGLDTGELFF. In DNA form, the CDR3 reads TGCAGTGCTAGAGCAGGACTCGACACCGGGGAGCTGTTTTTT.

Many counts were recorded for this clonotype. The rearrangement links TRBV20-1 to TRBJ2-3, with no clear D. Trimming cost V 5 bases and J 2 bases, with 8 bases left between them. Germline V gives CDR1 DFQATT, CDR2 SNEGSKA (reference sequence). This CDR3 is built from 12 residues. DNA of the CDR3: TGCAGTGCTGGCCAGTTCACAGATACGCAGTATTTT. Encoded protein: CSAGQFTDTQYF.

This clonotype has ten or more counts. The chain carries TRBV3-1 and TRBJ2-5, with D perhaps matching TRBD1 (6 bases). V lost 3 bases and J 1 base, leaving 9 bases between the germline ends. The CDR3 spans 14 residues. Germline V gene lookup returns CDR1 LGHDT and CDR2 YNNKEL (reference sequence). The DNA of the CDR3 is TGTGCCAGCAGCCATACAGGGTCCCAAGAGACCCAGTACTTC. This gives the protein CASSHTGSQETQYF.

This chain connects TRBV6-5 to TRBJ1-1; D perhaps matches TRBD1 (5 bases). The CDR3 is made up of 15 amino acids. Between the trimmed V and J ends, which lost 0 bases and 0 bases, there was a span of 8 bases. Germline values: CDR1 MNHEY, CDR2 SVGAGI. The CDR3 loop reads CASSYSYRLNTEAFF. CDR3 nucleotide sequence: TGTGCCAGCAGTTACTCGTACAGGCTGAACACTGAAGCTTTCTTT.

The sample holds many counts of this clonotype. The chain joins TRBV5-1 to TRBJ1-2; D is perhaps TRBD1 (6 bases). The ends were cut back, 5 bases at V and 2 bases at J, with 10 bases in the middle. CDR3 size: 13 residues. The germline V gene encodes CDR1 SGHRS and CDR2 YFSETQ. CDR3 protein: CASRPDSNYGYTF. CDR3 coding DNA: TGCGCCAGCAGACCGGACAGCAACTATGGCTACACCTTC.

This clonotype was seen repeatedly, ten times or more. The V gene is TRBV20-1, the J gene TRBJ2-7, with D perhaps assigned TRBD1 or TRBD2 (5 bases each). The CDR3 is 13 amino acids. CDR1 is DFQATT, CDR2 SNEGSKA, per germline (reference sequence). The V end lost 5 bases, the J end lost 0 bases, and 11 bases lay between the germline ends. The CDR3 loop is CSAVRDPSYEQYF. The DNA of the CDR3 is TGCAGTGCTGTCCGGGACCCCTCCTACGAGCAGTACTTC.

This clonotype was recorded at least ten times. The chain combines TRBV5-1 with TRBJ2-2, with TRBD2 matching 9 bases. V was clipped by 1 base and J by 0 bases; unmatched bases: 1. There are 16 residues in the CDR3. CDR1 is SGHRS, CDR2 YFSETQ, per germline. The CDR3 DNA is TGCGCCAGCAGCTTGAGACTAGCGGCGAACACCGGGGAGCTGTTTTTT. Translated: CASSLRLAANTGELFF.